These T cell receptor beta chains were read from a single sample in a study of blood T cell repertoires in COVID-19. The repertoire was sequenced with immunoSEQ multiplex PCR; TCRdb's copy has only in-frame clones and lacks some. This table holds about 190,000 clones, under 90% found once. Sequenced: peripheral blood. Every receptor here comes from a human donor in a cohort sampled during active COVID-19. The CDR3 runs from the conserved cysteine through the conserved F or W. The D gene is left open where the match is weak.

>TRBV9|TRBJ2-5|TRBD2
TGTGCCAGCAGCCCAAGAAGCGGGGGGGTTATAGAGACCCAGTACTTC
CASSPRSGGVIETQYF
>TRBV6-5|TRBJ1-5|-
TGTGCCAGCTCTCGGTTGAATCAGCCCCAGCATTTT
CASSRLNQPQHF
>TRBV19|TRBJ2-1|-
TGTGCCAGTAGTATAAGGGGCGGGGCATACAATGAGCAGTTCTTC
CASSIRGGAYNEQFF
>TRBV5-1|TRBJ1-3|TRBD1
TGCGCCAGCAGCCAAACACCTCTAACAGGGGGCGGAAACACCATATATTTT
CASSQTPLTGGGNTIYF
>TRBV10-3|TRBJ1-1|TRBD1
TGTGCCATCAGGACGGGACAGGGGGCACGCGCTTTCTTT
CAIRTGQGARAFF
>TRBV9|TRBJ1-1|TRBD1
TGTGCCAGCAGCCTCTTGTGGACAGGGAACACTGAAGCTTTCTTT
CASSLLWTGNTEAFF
>TRBV2|TRBJ1-5|-
TGTGCCAGCGCTCCTGGCGGCAGACTATATCAGCCCCAGCATTTT
CASAPGGRLYQPQHF
>TRBV6-6|TRBJ2-1|-
TGTGCCAGCAGTTCAACAAATTACAATGAGCAGTTCTTC
CASSSTNYNEQFF
>TRBV4-2|TRBJ1-1|-
TGTGCCAGCAGCCAGCGACTTCGAGTATGGACTGAAGCTTTCTTT
CASSQRLRVWTEAFF
>TRBV11-2|TRBJ2-1|TRBD1
TGTGCCAGCAGCCGGACAGGGATCCGGAATGAGCAGTTCTTC
CASSRTGIRNEQFF
>TRBV2|TRBJ2-2|-
TGTGCCAGCAGGATGGTCGGGAGCCTCACCGGGGAGCTGTTTTTT
CASRMVGSLTGELFF